This T cell receptor (beta chain) was sequenced for a study of blood T cells in healthy people across ages. With a J-beta primer mix and a sample-barcoded 5' primer, a second PCR ran about 6 to 11 cycles. TCRdb independently ran MiXCR on the 5' RACE reads; one entry per CDR3 protein. The sample shows about 580,000 distinct CDR3 sequences, around 48% of them seen only once. This CDR3 contains 15 residues. From germline, CDR1 is LGHNA and CDR2 YSLEER. This receptor was taken from a man at least 80 years old in good health. Material for sequencing was blood. This chain uses TRBV4-3 with TRBJ2-4; a possible D gene is TRBD2 (6 bases). The assigned J gene may be wrong: the sequence end matches TRBJ2-5 better. CDR3 sequence reads: CASSQVPGRRETQYF. CDR3 DNA: TGCGCCAGCAGCCAAGTCCCAGGGAGGAGAGAGACCCAGTACTTC.